This T cell receptor beta chain derives from a study of T-cell memory formation after mild COVID-19. MiXCR, run by TCRdb on the 5' RACE reads, gives a single entry per CDR3 protein. The sample holds roughly 300,000 distinct CDR3 sequences; 8.2% are singletons and the top ten take approximately 23%. Germline V CDR1 and CDR2: SGHTA, FQGNSA. The CDR3 is 14 residues long. Between the trimmed V and J ends, which lost 6 bases and 8 bases, there was a span of 19 bases. This chain uses TRBV7-2 with TRBJ1-2; no definite D call. Input material: PBMCs or a T cell subset sorted from them (not recorded which). This TCR derives from a man aged 18 to 29 who had mild COVID-19 (a few samples of this study predate the infection). Cell type and time point are not known. This CDR3 is CASRLGQRREGYTF. For the CDR3, the DNA is TGTGCCAGCAGACTAGGGCAACGCCGTGAGGGCTACACCTTC.